This TCR beta chain was obtained from a study of T cell responses to AZD1222 COVID-19 vaccine. TCRdb's table, derived via immunoSEQ multiplex PCR, lists solely in-frame clones and lacks some. The sample carries about 170,000 clones, over 85% recorded once. Germline CDR1 is MNHEY and CDR2 is SVGEGT. The CDR3 is 18 amino acids. V gave up 3 bases and J gave up 5 bases, with 26 bases separating them. The source material was peripheral blood, sampled on day 0 of AZD1222 vaccination. The chain joins TRBV6-2 or TRBV6-3 to TRBJ2-7; possibly TRBD1 or TRBD2 for D (6 bases each). This clonotype was obtained from an adult in good health. CDR3 coding DNA: TGTGCCAGCAGTTATCCTCAACCAAGGGGGGACCCCCAGGACGAGCAGTACTTC. Its translation: CASSYPQPRGDPQDEQYF.